This entry is about one T cell receptor beta chain. This record comes from a study of shared clonotypes between healthy human individuals. Positive CCR7 selection of CD45RO-negative cells yielded the naive CD8 cells, and terminally differentiated effector memory CD45RA+ cells were excluded. The authors distributed each subset's genomic DNA evenly over several immunoSEQ plates. The data were produced by immunoSEQ multiplex PCR, yet TCRdb's version contains in-frame clones alone and is incomplete. Of approximately 600,000 clones detected, 95% appear once; the ten largest clones hold over 0.1%. The CDR3 extends over 15 amino acids. The V gene end was trimmed by 8 bases and the J gene end by 6 bases; junction bases not matched to a gene: 13. CDR1 is SNHLY, CDR2 FYNNEI, per germline.

V and J are TRBV2 and TRBJ2-7; 10 nucleotides match TRBD2. The sample was naive CD8+ T cells sorted from blood. This receptor was identified in a woman in her twenties or thirties in good health. The DNA of the CDR3 is TGTGCCAGCGGGTTTGTAGCGGGAGGTTCGGCCGAGCAGTACTTC. It encodes CASGFVAGGSAEQYF.